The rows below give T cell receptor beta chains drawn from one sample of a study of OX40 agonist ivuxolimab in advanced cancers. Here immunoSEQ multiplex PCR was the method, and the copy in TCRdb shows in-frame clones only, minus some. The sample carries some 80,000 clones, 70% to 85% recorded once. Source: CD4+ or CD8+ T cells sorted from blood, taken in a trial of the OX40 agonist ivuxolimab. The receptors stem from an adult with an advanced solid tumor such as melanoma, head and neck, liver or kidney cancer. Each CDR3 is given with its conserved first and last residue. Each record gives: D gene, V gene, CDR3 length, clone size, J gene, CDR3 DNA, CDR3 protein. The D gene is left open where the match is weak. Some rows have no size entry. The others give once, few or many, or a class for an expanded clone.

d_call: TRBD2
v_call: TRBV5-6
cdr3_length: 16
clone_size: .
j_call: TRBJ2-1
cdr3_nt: TGTGCCAGCAGCTTATCCCGGACTAGCGGATACAATGAGCAGTTCTTC
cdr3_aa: CASSLSRTSGYNEQFF

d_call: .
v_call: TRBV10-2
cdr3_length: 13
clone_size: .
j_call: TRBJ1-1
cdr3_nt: TGCGCCAGTCGATGGGGGTCGAGAACTGAAGCTTTCTTT
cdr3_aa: CASRWGSRTEAFF

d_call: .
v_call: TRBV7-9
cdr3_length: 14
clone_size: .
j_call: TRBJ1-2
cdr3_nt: TGTGCCAGCAGCTTGAACAACGCTAACTATGGCTACACCTTC
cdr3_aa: CASSLNNANYGYTF

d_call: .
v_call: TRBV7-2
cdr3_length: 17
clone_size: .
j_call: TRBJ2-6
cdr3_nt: TGTGCCAGCAGCGTTCTTGGGCCGACCTCTGGGGCCAACGTCCTGACTTTC
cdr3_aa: CASSVLGPTSGANVLTF

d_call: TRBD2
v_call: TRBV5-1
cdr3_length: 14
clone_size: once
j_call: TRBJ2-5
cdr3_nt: TGCGCCAGCAGCTTAAGCGGGAGCGGTGAGACCCAGTACTTC
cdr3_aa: CASSLSGSGETQYF

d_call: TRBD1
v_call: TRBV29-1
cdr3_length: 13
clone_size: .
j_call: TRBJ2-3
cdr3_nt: TGCAGCGTGGACAGGGGGGTCACAGATACGCAGTATTTT
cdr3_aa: CSVDRGVTDTQYF

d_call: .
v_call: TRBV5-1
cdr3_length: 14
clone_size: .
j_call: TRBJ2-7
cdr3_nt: TGCGCCAGCGCTATCGGGAGTGGCGGGTACGAGCAGTACTTC
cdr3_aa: CASAIGSGGYEQYF

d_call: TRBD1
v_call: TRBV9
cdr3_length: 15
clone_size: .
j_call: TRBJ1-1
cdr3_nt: TGTGCCAGCAGCCCTAGGACAGCACAGGGGACTGAAGCTTTCTTT
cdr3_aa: CASSPRTAQGTEAFF

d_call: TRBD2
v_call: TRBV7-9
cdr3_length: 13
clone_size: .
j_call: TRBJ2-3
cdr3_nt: TGTGCCAGCGGACTAGCGGGCACAGATACGCAGTATTTT
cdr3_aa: CASGLAGTDTQYF

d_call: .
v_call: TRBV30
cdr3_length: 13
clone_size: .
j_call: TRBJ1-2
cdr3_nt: TGTGCCTGGAGTTCCCAGGCTCTCGGTGGCTCCACCTTC
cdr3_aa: CAWSSQALGGSTF

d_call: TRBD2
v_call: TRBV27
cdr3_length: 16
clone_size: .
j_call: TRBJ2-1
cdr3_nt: TGTGCCAGCAGTTCCAAAGCGGGGGGGATCTACAATGAGCAGTTCTTC
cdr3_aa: CASSSKAGGIYNEQFF

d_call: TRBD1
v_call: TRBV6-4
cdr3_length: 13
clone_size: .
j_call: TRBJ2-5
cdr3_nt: TGTGCCAGCAGTCGGGACAGTCAAGAGACCCAGTACTTC
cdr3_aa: CASSRDSQETQYF

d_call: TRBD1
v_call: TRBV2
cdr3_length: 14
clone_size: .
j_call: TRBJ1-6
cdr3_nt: TGTGCCAGCAGGGGACAGATCTATAATTCACCCCTCCACTTT
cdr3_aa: CASRGQIYNSPLHF

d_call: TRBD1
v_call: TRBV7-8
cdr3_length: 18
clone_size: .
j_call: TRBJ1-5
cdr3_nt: TGTGCCAGCAGCTCGGACAGGGTGGCGGGGAATAGCAATCAGCCCCAGCATTTT
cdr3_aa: CASSSDRVAGNSNQPQHF

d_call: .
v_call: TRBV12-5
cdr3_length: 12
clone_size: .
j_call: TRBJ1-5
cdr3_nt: TGTGCTAGTGGTTTCAGTGATCAGCCCCAGCATTTT
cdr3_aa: CASGFSDQPQHF

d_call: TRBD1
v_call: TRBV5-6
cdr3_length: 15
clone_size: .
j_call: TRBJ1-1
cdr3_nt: TGTGCCAGCAGCTTGCTCACGGGACAGCGTAAAGAAGCTTTCTTT
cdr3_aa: CASSLLTGQRKEAFF